This is a list of T cell receptor beta chains from one sample in a study of T cell responses to AZD1222 COVID-19 vaccine. Sequenced by immunoSEQ multiplex PCR; TCRdb stores in-frame clones only, minus some. The table records around 88,000 clones, about nine tenths of them present only once. Sequences were derived from peripheral blood, sampled on day 0 of AZD1222 vaccination. These receptors originate from an adult in good health. CDR3s include the opening cysteine and the closing phenylalanine or tryptophan. The order of the fields is D gene, clone size, V gene, J gene, CDR3 DNA, CDR3 protein. D genes are given only for firm matches. Some rows have no size entry. The others give once, few or many, or a class for an expanded clone.

TRBD1	-	TRBV5-1	TRBJ1-6	TGCGCCAGCAGCCCCGGGACAGAATATAATTCACCCCTCCACTTT	CASSPGTEYNSPLHF
TRBD1	-	TRBV30	TRBJ1-1	TGTGCCTGGACTCAACAGGGGGGGGAAGCTTTCTTT	CAWTQQGGEAFF
-	-	TRBV12-3/TRBV12-4	TRBJ2-1	TGTGCCAGCGCCCTAGAGAATGAGCAGTTCTTC	CASALENEQFF
-	-	TRBV5-6	TRBJ1-4	TGTGCCAGCAGCTTGGCCGTGCAAGGAGGTGAAAAACTGTTTTTT	CASSLAVQGGEKLFF
TRBD1	-	TRBV6-2/TRBV6-3	TRBJ1-5	TGTGCCAGCAGTTACGAACTAAAAGGGACAGGGGCCGCCCGCGGCAATCAGCCCCAGCATTTT	CASSYELKGTGAARGNQPQHF
-	few	TRBV18	TRBJ2-7	TGTGCCAGCTCACCACGATCCGACCGTTACGAGCAGTACTTC	CASSPRSDRYEQYF
TRBD2	once	TRBV14	TRBJ2-1	TGTGCCAGCAGCCAACGCGTGAGCGGGAGGGGTTTTAATGAGCAGTTCTTC	CASSQRVSGRGFNEQFF
TRBD1	-	TRBV19	TRBJ1-5	TGTGCCAGTAGTCGGGGACAGGGGGGAGGCAATCAGCCCCAGCATTTT	CASSRGQGGGNQPQHF
-	few	TRBV7-9	TRBJ1-3	TGTGCCAGCAGTTTATCAGGAAACACCATATATTTT	CASSLSGNTIYF
-	-	TRBV18	TRBJ2-3	TGTGCCAGCTCACCCTACGGGAGCACAGATACGCAGTATTTT	CASSPYGSTDTQYF
TRBD1	-	TRBV6-1	TRBJ1-2	TGTGCCAGCAGTGACCGGACAGGGGGCGCATCGGACTATGGCTACACCTTC	CASSDRTGGASDYGYTF
-	-	TRBV5-5	TRBJ1-6	TGTGCCAGCAGCTTGTATGAAGGGAGCTCCTATAATTCACCCCTCCACTTT	CASSLYEGSSYNSPLHF
TRBD1	-	TRBV29-1	TRBJ1-1	TGCAGCGTGGGCGCAGGGGGAGGGAACACTGAAGCTTTCTTT	CSVGAGGGNTEAFF
TRBD2	-	TRBV6-1	TRBJ2-2	TGTGCCAGCAGTGGGCCTGAAAGCGGGGGGTATGACACCGGGGAGCTGTTTTTT	CASSGPESGGYDTGELFF
-	-	TRBV18	TRBJ1-2	TGTGCCAGCTCACCAGACGATGGGACTAACTATGGCTACACCTTC	CASSPDDGTNYGYTF
TRBD1	-	TRBV25-1	TRBJ2-7	TGTGCCAGCAGTGCCTCGACAGGGGTCGACAACGAGCAGTACTTC	CASSASTGVDNEQYF
TRBD1	-	TRBV30	TRBJ1-4	TGTGCCTGGAGTGCGGACAGGGGAAAACTGTTTTTT	CAWSADRGKLFF
-	-	TRBV5-6	TRBJ1-4	TGTGCCAGCAGCCCTTCAGGGCCCACTAATGAAAAACTGTTTTTT	CASSPSGPTNEKLFF
-	few	TRBV5-1	TRBJ1-1	TGCGCCAGCACCAACTTCCTGGACACTGAAGCTTTCTTT	CASTNFLDTEAFF
TRBD2	-	TRBV5-1	TRBJ2-7	TGCGCCAGCAGCCCCCAGACTAGCGGTCCCTACGAGCAGTACTTC	CASSPQTSGPYEQYF
TRBD1	once	TRBV7-8	TRBJ1-4	TGTGCCAGCAGATCCGGACAGGGAAGAAATGAAAAACTGTTTTTT	CASRSGQGRNEKLFF
TRBD1	once	TRBV27	TRBJ1-1	TGTGCCAGCAGTCCATGGGACAGGGACACTGAAGCTTTCTTT	CASSPWDRDTEAFF
-	-	TRBV5-8	TRBJ1-1	TGTGCCAGCAGCTTGGTAGTTGGGGACTCGTTTAACACTGAAGCTTTCTTT	CASSLVVGDSFNTEAFF
-	-	TRBV7-6	TRBJ2-3	TGTGCCAGCAGCTTGCGGCTCTTCACAGATACGCAGTATTTT	CASSLRLFTDTQYF
-	-	TRBV9	TRBJ1-1	TGTGCCAGCAGCGTACTACCGGGGAATACTGAAGCTTTCTTT	CASSVLPGNTEAFF
TRBD2	-	TRBV5-4	TRBJ2-7	TGTGCCAGCAGCTCGGGGACTAGCGGGGGCCCCTACGAGCAGTACTTC	CASSSGTSGGPYEQYF
TRBD2	-	TRBV29-1	TRBJ2-4	TGCAGCGTTGAACCCACTAGCGGGAGAAACATTCAGTACTTC	CSVEPTSGRNIQYF
-	-	TRBV6-2/TRBV6-3	TRBJ2-7	TGTGCCAGCAGTTACGGACAGCTCGGGGAGCAGTACTTC	CASSYGQLGEQYF
TRBD1	-	TRBV27	TRBJ1-6	TGTGCCAGCAGTCCCCAGGGACAGAGCTCCTATAATTCACCCCTCCACTTT	CASSPQGQSSYNSPLHF
-	-	TRBV5-1	TRBJ1-4	TGCGCCAGCAGCTTGGCAGCAACTAATGAAAAACTGTTTTTT	CASSLAATNEKLFF
-	-	TRBV2	TRBJ1-2	TGTGCCAGCAGTGAACTCAGCTTCTATGGCTACACCTTC	CASSELSFYGYTF
-	-	TRBV2	TRBJ2-1	TGTGCCAGCACCATGCTGAGGGGGGTAGGGGGAAGGGGCTACAATGAGCAGTTCTTC	CASTMLRGVGGRGYNEQFF
TRBD2	-	TRBV3-1/TRBV3-2	TRBJ2-1	TGTGCCAGCAGCCCCGGGGGGGGCTACCTATTCTCGGCTAGCGGATACAATGAGCAGTTCTTC	CASSPGGGYLFSASGYNEQFF
-	once	TRBV27	TRBJ1-2	TGTGCCAGCCATCACTCAGGGGCGGATGGCTACACCTTC	CASHHSGADGYTF
-	-	TRBV5-1	TRBJ2-7	TGCGCCAGCAGCTTGGGATACTTGGGGAACGGCTACGAGCAGTACTTC	CASSLGYLGNGYEQYF
-	once	TRBV5-5	TRBJ1-4	TGTGCCAGCAGCTTGGGGAGGGCGGGTGAAAAACTGTTTTTT	CASSLGRAGEKLFF
-	-	TRBV18	TRBJ1-4	TGTGCCAGCTCACCACAGGGGTTTAATGAAAAACTGTTTTTT	CASSPQGFNEKLFF
-	-	TRBV28	TRBJ1-2	TGTGCCAGCAGCCCGGCCGGGACCTTAGGGCGGGGTATCTATGGCTACACCTTC	CASSPAGTLGRGIYGYTF
-	-	TRBV20-1	TRBJ2-6	TGCAGTGCTAGTGGGGATGGCTCTGGGGCCAACGTCCTGACTTTC	CSASGDGSGANVLTF
-	-	TRBV28	TRBJ2-1	TGTGCCAGCAGTTCTTACCCTATGGAGTCAAGCTCCTACAATGAGCAGTTCTTC	CASSSYPMESSSYNEQFF
-	once	TRBV9	TRBJ2-7	TGTGCCAGCAGCGTAGGGTCAGGCTCCTACGAGCAGTACTTC	CASSVGSGSYEQYF
-	-	TRBV5-1	TRBJ1-3	TGCGCCAGCAGCCCCGGGGGGTTCAACACCATATATTTT	CASSPGGFNTIYF
-	-	TRBV19	TRBJ2-1	TGTGCCAGTAGTAAGACAGGCTCCTACAATGAGCAGTTCTTC	CASSKTGSYNEQFF
-	-	TRBV4-2	TRBJ2-3	TGTGCCAGCAGCCAAGATCCCCAGGGACGAGATACGCAGTATTTT	CASSQDPQGRDTQYF
-	-	TRBV28	TRBJ1-5	TGTGCCAGCAGTTTAGGCGGAACCCTCAATCAGCCCCAGCATTTT	CASSLGGTLNQPQHF
-	-	TRBV11-2	TRBJ1-4	TGTGCCAGCAGCTTAGACAGGGGATCTGAAAAACTGTTTTTT	CASSLDRGSEKLFF
TRBD2	-	TRBV7-9	TRBJ2-6	TGTGCCAGCAGCCCCTCCGGGAGGTCTGGGGCCAACGTCCTGACTTTC	CASSPSGRSGANVLTF